This TCR beta chain was captured in a study of Graves' ophthalmopathy and Graves' hyperthyroidism. RNA transcripts were the template, and TCR beta CDR3 regions were amplified from them. Scientists carried out first-round RT-PCR using HTBI primers and then a second-round multiplex PCR. MiXCR, applied by TCRdb to the multiplex PCR reads, yields one record per CDR3 protein. The sample has hundreds of thousands of distinct CDR3 sequences, roughly 39% seen once. This clonotype has ten or more counts. Its cognate antigen is unknown. Study results and limitations: Most expanded clonotypes in thyroid above 0.001 frequency also showed up in blood.

V shed 2 bases and J shed 1 base, with 5 bases lying between them. Germline CDR1 SGHVS, CDR2 FQNEAQ. The CDR3 spans 13 residues. The chain couples TRBV7-8 to TRBJ1-1; D call uncertain. Sequencing input: peripheral blood. The receptor was derived from an adult man with Graves' ophthalmopathy. In DNA form, the CDR3 reads TGTGCCAGCAGCTTAATGAAGAACACTGAAGCTTTCTTT. It yields the protein CASSLMKNTEAFF.